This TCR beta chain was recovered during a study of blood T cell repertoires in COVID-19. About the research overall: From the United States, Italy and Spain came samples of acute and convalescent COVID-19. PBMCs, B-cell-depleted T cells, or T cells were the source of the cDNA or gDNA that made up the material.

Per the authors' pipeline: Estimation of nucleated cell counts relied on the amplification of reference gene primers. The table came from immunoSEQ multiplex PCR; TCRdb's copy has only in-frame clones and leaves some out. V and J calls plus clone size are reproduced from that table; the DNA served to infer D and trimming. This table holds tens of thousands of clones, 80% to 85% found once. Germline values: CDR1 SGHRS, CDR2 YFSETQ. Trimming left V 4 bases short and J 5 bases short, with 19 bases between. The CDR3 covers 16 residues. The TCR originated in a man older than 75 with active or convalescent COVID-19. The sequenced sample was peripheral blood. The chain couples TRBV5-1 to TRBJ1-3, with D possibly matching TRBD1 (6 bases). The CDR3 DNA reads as TGCGCCAGCAGCCGGTGGGGGCCGCAAAATCGAAACACCATATATTTT. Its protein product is CASSRWGPQNRNTIYF.